This T cell receptor (beta chain) was identified during a study of monozygotic twins with inflammatory bowel disease. This CDR3 contains 15 residues. Study-wide results and caveats: Especially with disease activity, IBD patients shared fewer clonotypes with others than healthy twins did.

TCRdb re-called the 5' RACE reads and catalogs CDR3 proteins one per entry, DNA excluded. This table lists 210,000 or so distinct CDR3 sequences. To note about this clonotype: Its antigen is as yet unknown.

The rearrangement links TRBV12-3 or TRBV12-4 to TRBJ2-3. The receptor comes from a human donor with ulcerative colitis or Crohn's disease, or a healthy co-twin of an affected twin (not recorded which). Sequencing used blood. Here the CDR3 reads CASLLEARTEDTQYF.